Reported below is one T cell receptor (beta chain). This clone was detected only once. Its specific antigen is unknown. Base qualities are missing; no much larger clone stands one base away. These data come from a study of blood T cell repertoires in COVID-19 (dated by TCRdb to the early 2020s). For the study in its entirety: Collaborator samples came from the United States, Italy and Spain and covered acute and convalescent phases of COVID-19. The prospective study material was composed of cDNA or gDNA derived from T cells, B-cell-depleted T cells, or PBMCs. The dataset comprised deeply sampled blood TCRbeta repertoires from subjects exposed to, actively infected with, or recovered from COVID-19. The repertoires were released in a freely available public database intended as a resource for research on the immune response to SARS-CoV-2. The samples were drawn from the first 160 participants of the ongoing ImmuneRACE study and from about 1,200 subjects provided by 6 global collaborators. The sample metadata nearly always contained a de-identified subject ID, COVID-19 status, age in years and sex. HLA class I and class II types, where available, came from metadata supplied by the sample provider rather than from assay-based typing. What the authors observed across the whole study: The amount of clinical and demographic metadata varied by source and participant and was provided uncurated.

TCRbeta CDR3 regions were amplified from genomic DNA by means of the immunoSEQ Assay, a bias-controlled multiplex PCR. The published analysis was carried out like this. Within the assay, amplification of reference gene primers was used to estimate how many nucleated cells each sample contained. To quantify the absolute abundance of each unique TCRbeta CDR3 rearrangement, sequence reads were collapsed and filtered. For each sample, productive Simpson clonality was calculated by taking the square root of Simpson's diversity index across productive rearrangements. The table comes from immuneACCESS by way of TCRdb, which keeps in-frame sequences with V and J called. Part of the clones is missing from these tables; in studies checked, under half for an unresolved V gene and the rest for unknown reasons. The V and J calls and clone size were taken over from that table, and D and trimming were inferred from the DNA. This sample has 85,000 to 95,000 clones in its table, and around 89% of those were observed once. The ten largest clonotypes hold around 0.44% of the sample.

The collaborating institutions used their own protocols to collect whole blood in K2EDTA tubes. For TCRbeta analysis, collaborators shipped samples as frozen whole blood, isolated PBMCs, or DNA extracted from either of those sample types. Deletion took 3 bases off V and 1 base off J, with a span of 16 bases between the germline ends. CDR1 and CDR2 are drawn from the germline V gene (reference sequence): MNHEY, SMNVEV. Measured from the cysteine to the phenylalanine, the CDR3 is 17 residues long. The DNA shown is the 51-base CDR3, in frame from base 1. Sequencing was carried out using peripheral blood. In this chain, TRBV27 is recombined with TRBJ2-1, and TRBD2 may be the D gene, going by 6 matching bases. This TCR was recovered from a man in his 60s with acute or convalescent COVID-19. The encoded CDR3 is CASSFGAGTLSYNEQFF. The DNA reads as follows: TGTGCCAGCAGTTTTGGTGCGGGGACCCTATCCTACAATGAGCAGTTCTTC.